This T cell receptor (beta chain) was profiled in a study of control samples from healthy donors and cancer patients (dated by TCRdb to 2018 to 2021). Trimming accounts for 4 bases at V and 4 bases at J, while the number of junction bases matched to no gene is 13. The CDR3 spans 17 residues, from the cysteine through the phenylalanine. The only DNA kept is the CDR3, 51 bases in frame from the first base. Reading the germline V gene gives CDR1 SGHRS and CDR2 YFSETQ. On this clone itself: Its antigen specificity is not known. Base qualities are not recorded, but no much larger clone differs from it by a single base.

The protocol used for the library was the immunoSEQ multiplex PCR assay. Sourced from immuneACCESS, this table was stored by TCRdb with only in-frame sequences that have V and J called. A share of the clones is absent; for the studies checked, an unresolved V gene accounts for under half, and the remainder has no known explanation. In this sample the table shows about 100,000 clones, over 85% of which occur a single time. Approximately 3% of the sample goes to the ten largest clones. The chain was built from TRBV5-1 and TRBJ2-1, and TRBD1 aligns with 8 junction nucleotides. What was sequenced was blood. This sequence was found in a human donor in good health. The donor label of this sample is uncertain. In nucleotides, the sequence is TGCGCCAGCAGCGGCACCATCCGGGACAGGCTTTACAATGAGCAGTTCTTC. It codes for CASSGTIRDRLYNEQFF.